Listed below are T cell receptor beta chains from one sample, sequenced in a study of T cell repertoires in cytomegalovirus infection. TCRdb re-called the reads with MiXCR, one entry per CDR3 protein. The repertoire holds fewer than 250,000 distinct CDR3 sequences, with roughly an eighth as singletons. The material sequenced was PBMCs. The receptors stem from a human donor in good health (CMV status not recorded). Some clones in this sample may be carry-over from other donors' samples. Each CDR3 is given with its conserved first and last residue. Fields, in order: CDR3 length, V gene, J gene, D gene, clone size, CDR3 DNA, CDR3 protein. A D gene is named only where the DNA matches it firmly. Only some rows state a clone size, as once, few, many or a class for expanded clones.

17	TRBV6-2/TRBV6-3	TRBJ2-2	TRBD2	few	TGTGCCAGCAGTTACTTATTAGCGGGAGCGAGGACCGGGGAGCTGTTTTTT	CASSYLLAGARTGELFF
16	TRBV7-3	TRBJ2-2	.	many	TGTGCCAGCAGCCCAACGGTCGGGGGGCAAAACGGGGAGCTGTTTTTT	CASSPTVGGQNGELFF
14	TRBV6-8	TRBJ1-5	TRBD1	many	TGTGCCAGCAGTCCGACAGGGATAAATCAGCCCCAGCATTTT	CASSPTGINQPQHF
15	TRBV19	TRBJ2-1	TRBD2	once	TGTGCCAGTAGTACTTTGGCGGGAGGGCCAAATGAGCAGTTCTTC	CASSTLAGGPNEQFF
13	TRBV28	TRBJ2-2	.	many	TGTGCCAGCACCAGAGGGGACACCGGGGAGCTGTTTTTT	CASTRGDTGELFF
14	TRBV7-9	TRBJ2-7	TRBD1	many	TGTGCCAGCAGCTGGACAGGGGCCACCTACGAGCAGTACTTC	CASSWTGATYEQYF
15	TRBV6-2/TRBV6-3	TRBJ2-1	TRBD2	few	TGTGCCAGCAGTTTGACTAGCGGGGTTTACAATGAGCAGTTCTTC	CASSLTSGVYNEQFF
17	TRBV7-2	TRBJ2-1	.	many	TGTGCCAGCAGCCTCGGGAGCGCCCAGAGGTCCTACAATGAGCAGTTCTTC	CASSLGSAQRSYNEQFF
14	TRBV7-2	TRBJ2-5	.	many	TGTGCCAGCAGCTTAGCGGGGTACCAGGAGACCCAGTACTTC	CASSLAGYQETQYF
13	TRBV7-9	TRBJ1-1	TRBD1	many	TGTGCCAGCAGCCGGGACAGGTATACTGAAGCTTTCTTT	CASSRDRYTEAFF
14	TRBV19	TRBJ1-2	.	.	TGTGCCAGTAGGGCAGGACACGCCGCCTATGGCTACACCTTC	CASRAGHAAYGYTF
15	TRBV6-5	TRBJ1-2	.	many	TGTGCCAGCAGTTCCTCGACGGGGGCTGACAGTGGCTACACCTTC	CASSSSTGADSGYTF
15	TRBV7-9	TRBJ1-5	TRBD1	few	TGTGCCAGCAGCGTCGGGACAGCTAATTCTCAGCCCCAGCATTTT	CASSVGTANSQPQHF
13	TRBV7-6	TRBJ2-5	.	many	TGTGCCAGCAGCTTATTGGGAAAAGAGACCCAGTACTTC	CASSLLGKETQYF
14	TRBV7-2	TRBJ2-3	.	many	TGTGCCAGCAGCTTACAGGCGGGGACAGATACGCAGTATTTT	CASSLQAGTDTQYF
15	TRBV18	TRBJ2-5	TRBD2	few	TGTGCCAGCTCACCACAGGCTAGCGGACAAGAGACCCAGTACTTC	CASSPQASGQETQYF
13	TRBV7-2	TRBJ2-5	.	many	TGTGCCAGCAGCACCCGGGCCGGGGAGACCCAGTACTTC	CASSTRAGETQYF
14	TRBV2	TRBJ2-2	TRBD1	.	TGTGCCAGCAAAGAGACAGGGGCCACCGGGGAGCTGTTTTTT	CASKETGATGELFF
14	TRBV7-6	TRBJ1-6	TRBD1	many	TGTGCCAGCAGCCTGAGGGGGGGACAGGGAGTCATCCACTTT	CASSLRGGQGVIHF
15	TRBV19	TRBJ1-5	.	few	TGTGCCAGTACCCGCCGGACGGACGGAAATCAGCCCCAGCATTTT	CASTRRTDGNQPQHF
14	TRBV10-3	TRBJ2-5	.	many	TGTGCCATCAGCGAAGGACAGAGTCTAGAGACCCAGTACTTC	CAISEGQSLETQYF
14	TRBV4-2	TRBJ2-1	.	few	TGTGCCAGCAGCCTTTCTACAGGGACCGATGAGCAGTTCTTC	CASSLSTGTDEQFF
16	TRBV19	TRBJ1-2	TRBD1	.	TGTGCCAGTAGCCAGAACCGGGACAGGACTAACTATGGCTACACCTTC	CASSQNRDRTNYGYTF
14	TRBV12-3/TRBV12-4	TRBJ2-1	TRBD2	many	TGTGCCAGCAGTTTCCCGGGGGGGCTGCGTGAGCAGTTCTTC	CASSFPGGLREQFF
14	TRBV19	TRBJ2-5	.	many	TGTGCCAGTAGTAAGGCGGGACTCCAAGAGACCCAGTACTTC	CASSKAGLQETQYF
14	TRBV11-2	TRBJ2-7	.	many	TGTGCCAGCAGCTTATTCCAGGCGGTCCTTGAACCGTACTTC	CASSLFQAVLEPYF
16	TRBV7-9	TRBJ2-1	TRBD2	.	TGTGCCAGCAGCTCGACCGGGGGGTATGCCTACAATGAGCAGTTCTTC	CASSSTGGYAYNEQFF
15	TRBV2	TRBJ1-3	.	many	TGTGCCAGCAGTGTGGGTTCCCTGGCTGGAAACACCATATATTTT	CASSVGSLAGNTIYF
14	TRBV12-3/TRBV12-4	TRBJ2-5	.	few	TGTGCCAGCAGTCCCTGGGGGCCCCAAGAGACCCAGTACTTC	CASSPWGPQETQYF
15	TRBV7-2	TRBJ2-1	TRBD2	many	TGTGCCAGCAGCCGCGGGGGAGGGTCCTACAATGAGCAGTTCTTC	CASSRGGGSYNEQFF
13	TRBV20-1	TRBJ2-2	.	.	TGCAGTGCTAGATTCCAGAACACCGGGGAGCTGTTTTTT	CSARFQNTGELFF
15	TRBV28	TRBJ1-4	.	many	TGTGCCAGCAGTCCGACCGGGACGGAGGGGGAAAAACTGTTTTTT	CASSPTGTEGEKLFF
14	TRBV7-2	TRBJ2-5	TRBD2	many	TGTGCCAGCAGCGCTAGCGGGGGGGCTGAGACCCAGTACTTC	CASSASGGAETQYF
16	TRBV6-8	TRBJ2-1	.	many	TGTGCCAGCAGTCCCGACCGGCAGGGGCACTACAATGAGCAGTTCTTC	CASSPDRQGHYNEQFF
15	TRBV7-2	TRBJ1-2	.	many	TGTGCCAGCAGCTTCTCCCACGGGGAGAACTATGGCTACACCTTC	CASSFSHGENYGYTF
14	TRBV5-4	TRBJ2-3	.	once	TGTGCCAGCAGCTTGGCCACAGGGATAGATACGCAGTATTTT	CASSLATGIDTQYF
16	TRBV12-3/TRBV12-4	TRBJ2-3	TRBD1	many	TGTGCCAGCAGTTTACACGGCAGGGGGTTCACAGATACGCAGTATTTT	CASSLHGRGFTDTQYF
14	TRBV5-5	TRBJ1-2	.	many	TGTGCCAGCAGCTTGTTAACAGGGTCGGATGGCTACACCTTC	CASSLLTGSDGYTF
16	TRBV5-6	TRBJ1-1	.	many	TGTGCCAGCAGCTGGGACGGCCCGTTAATACAGACTGAAGCTTTCTTT	CASSWDGPLIQTEAFF
14	TRBV11-3	TRBJ2-7	.	.	TGTGCCAGCAGCCTTACGCCAGCCACCTACGAGCAGTACTTC	CASSLTPATYEQYF
15	TRBV18	TRBJ1-1	.	.	TGTGCCAGCTCACCTTCGACACCGGTGAACACTGAAGCTTTCTTT	CASSPSTPVNTEAFF